This is a list of T cell receptor beta chains from one sample in a study of cytomegalovirus exposure and HLA in healthy donors. Sequenced by immunoSEQ multiplex PCR; TCRdb stores in-frame clones only, minus some. The table shows tens of thousands of clones, with roughly 86% occurring only once. Input material: PBMCs. These receptors originate from a woman aged 18-29 years in good health and CMV-seropositive. CDR3s include the opening cysteine and the closing phenylalanine or tryptophan. The D gene is left open where the match is weak. Expanded clones get a size class; other rows say once, few or many, or leave the size out.

j_call: TRBJ2-6
d_call: .
v_call: TRBV11-3
clone_size: few
cdr3_nt: TGTGCCAGCAGCTTAGGTAGCGGCAGGGGGTCTGGGGCCAACGTCCTGACTTTC
cdr3_aa: CASSLGSGRGSGANVLTF

j_call: TRBJ1-2
d_call: .
v_call: TRBV18
clone_size: .
cdr3_nt: TGTGCCAGCTCACCAAGGACAGCGTCTGGCTACACCTTC
cdr3_aa: CASSPRTASGYTF

j_call: TRBJ2-7
d_call: TRBD1
v_call: TRBV5-4
clone_size: .
cdr3_nt: TGTGCCAGCAGCTTTTCCGGGACAGTCGCCTACGAGCAGTACTTC
cdr3_aa: CASSFSGTVAYEQYF

j_call: TRBJ2-5
d_call: TRBD2
v_call: TRBV9
clone_size: .
cdr3_nt: TGTGCCAGCAGCGTAGCTAGCGGGAGCGAGACCCAGTACTTC
cdr3_aa: CASSVASGSETQYF

j_call: TRBJ1-1
d_call: .
v_call: TRBV4-1
clone_size: .
cdr3_nt: TGCGCCAGCAGCCCTCGGACTGGGAACACTGAAGCTTTCTTT
cdr3_aa: CASSPRTGNTEAFF

j_call: TRBJ2-3
d_call: TRBD1
v_call: TRBV7-8
clone_size: .
cdr3_nt: TGTGCCAGCAGACGAATCACAGGGGGCAGAGACTTGGATACGCAGTATTTT
cdr3_aa: CASRRITGGRDLDTQYF

j_call: TRBJ1-5
d_call: TRBD1
v_call: TRBV6-6
clone_size: .
cdr3_nt: TGTGCCAGCAGAAGGACCCGGGACAGGGGTCAGCCCCAGCATTTT
cdr3_aa: CASRRTRDRGQPQHF

j_call: TRBJ2-1
d_call: TRBD2
v_call: TRBV7-7
clone_size: .
cdr3_nt: TGTGCTAGCAGCCAAAGCGGGAGGGCCGGAAATGAGCAGTTCTTC
cdr3_aa: CASSQSGRAGNEQFF

j_call: TRBJ1-2
d_call: .
v_call: TRBV6-1
clone_size: .
cdr3_nt: TGTGGCAGCAGTGACTACGACGGGGACAAAATCGCTCATGGCTACACCTTC
cdr3_aa: CGSSDYDGDKIAHGYTF

j_call: TRBJ1-2
d_call: .
v_call: TRBV7-9
clone_size: .
cdr3_nt: TGTGCCAGCAGCCCCGACTCGGGTGGCTACACCTTC
cdr3_aa: CASSPDSGGYTF

j_call: TRBJ2-6
d_call: TRBD1
v_call: TRBV4-2
clone_size: few
cdr3_nt: TGTGCCAGCAGCCGCGGACAGGGGGCTTCTGGGGCCAACGTCCTGACTTTC
cdr3_aa: CASSRGQGASGANVLTF

j_call: TRBJ1-2
d_call: TRBD1
v_call: TRBV20-1
clone_size: .
cdr3_nt: TGCAGTGCGACAGGGATTTATGGCTACACCTTC
cdr3_aa: CSATGIYGYTF

j_call: TRBJ1-2
d_call: .
v_call: TRBV6-6
clone_size: .
cdr3_nt: TGTGCCAGCAGCCCCATTGTCGGAGGCGGGTACTATGGCTACACCTTC
cdr3_aa: CASSPIVGGGYYGYTF

j_call: TRBJ2-1
d_call: .
v_call: TRBV2
clone_size: .
cdr3_nt: TGTGCCAGCAGTGTCGACACCGGCTCCTACAATGAGCAGTTCTTC
cdr3_aa: CASSVDTGSYNEQFF